This is a list of T cell receptor beta chains from one sample in a study of blood T cell repertoires in COVID-19. TCRdb keeps only in-frame clones here, not all; method: immunoSEQ multiplex PCR. The sample includes about 40,000 clones, 80% to 90% seen only once; the top ten take 7% to 9%. Sequenced: peripheral blood. The receptor source for this set is a woman between 65 and 79 years old with acute or convalescent COVID-19. CDR3s include the opening cysteine and the closing phenylalanine or tryptophan. Each record gives: V gene, clone size, D gene, J gene, CDR3 DNA, CDR3 protein. The D gene is left open where the match is weak. For some rows the clone size is stated as once, few or many, or as a class when expanded; others skip it.

TRBV11-3	-	-	TRBJ1-6	TGTGCCAGCAGCTTACCACAGGGTTATAATTCACCCCTCCACTTT	CASSLPQGYNSPLHF
TRBV24-1	-	TRBD1	TRBJ1-5	TGTGCCACCAGTGATCCCGGACAGGGGAATCAGCCCCAGCATTTT	CATSDPGQGNQPQHF
TRBV19	-	-	TRBJ1-1	TGTGCCAGTAATCCGCTCCGGACAGCGAACACTGAAGCTTTCTTT	CASNPLRTANTEAFF
TRBV9	-	-	TRBJ2-6	TGTGCCAGCAGCGGAGGCCGTGCCGGCGGGGCCAACGTCCTGACTTTC	CASSGGRAGGANVLTF
TRBV6-5	-	-	TRBJ1-1	TGTGCCAGCGGGGTGGGAGTCCCGGGGACTGAAGCTTTCTTT	CASGVGVPGTEAFF
TRBV5-1	-	TRBD2	TRBJ2-3	TGCGCCAGCAGCCCAGGAGCGGGGGAGACAGATACGCAGTATTTT	CASSPGAGETDTQYF
TRBV6-5	-	-	TRBJ1-5	TGTGCCAGTCTCAGGGCTATGGGCAATCAGCCCCAGCATTTT	CASLRAMGNQPQHF
TRBV10-3	once	TRBD1	TRBJ1-5	TGTGCCATCAGTGAAGCAGGGGGCACAGGTCAGCCCCAGCATTTT	CAISEAGGTGQPQHF
TRBV6-2/TRBV6-3	-	TRBD2	TRBJ2-5	TGTGCCAGCAGTACGCCCACCGGGACTAGAGGGGGAGTCCAAGAGACCCAGTACTTC	CASSTPTGTRGGVQETQYF
TRBV29-1	-	TRBD1	TRBJ2-3	TGCAGCGTTGGGGGGACAGGGGTTTCAGATACGCAGTATTTT	CSVGGTGVSDTQYF
TRBV5-4	-	TRBD1	TRBJ1-1	TGTGCCAGCAGCTTGGGGGACAGCCTTGAAGCTTTCTTT	CASSLGDSLEAFF
TRBV5-4	-	-	TRBJ1-2	TGTGCCAGCAGCCAGACCGATCGGCGGGGCTACACCTTC	CASSQTDRRGYTF
TRBV27	-	TRBD2	TRBJ2-1	TGTGCCACCGGGAGGAGGGATTATGGCAATGAGCAGTTCTTC	CATGRRDYGNEQFF
TRBV7-9	-	-	TRBJ2-6	TGTGCCAGCATAATTGGGGCCAACGTCCTGACTTTC	CASIIGANVLTF
TRBV24-1	-	TRBD2	TRBJ2-1	TGTGCCACCAGTGATTCCCCGGGGGGACGTCCCTCCAATGAGCAGTTCTTC	CATSDSPGGRPSNEQFF
TRBV4-1	-	-	TRBJ2-3	TGCGCCAGCAGCCTATTTATCGACAGAGTGGAGGATACGCAGTATTTT	CASSLFIDRVEDTQYF
TRBV9	once	-	TRBJ2-5	TGTGCCAGCAGCGTAGAGGGGGCGGGAGGTGTCCAAGAGACCCAGTACTTC	CASSVEGAGGVQETQYF
TRBV6-2/TRBV6-3	-	TRBD2	TRBJ2-5	TGTGCCAGCAGTTACTCGTCGCGTCTAGCGGGCCTCCAAGAGACCCAGTACTTC	CASSYSSRLAGLQETQYF
TRBV29-1	-	TRBD2	TRBJ2-3	TGCAGCGTTGAAACAGCGGGACGCACAGATACGCAGTATTTT	CSVETAGRTDTQYF
TRBV15	-	TRBD1	TRBJ1-5	TGTGCCACCAGCAGAGCGGGGACAGACAATCAGCCCCAGCATTTT	CATSRAGTDNQPQHF
TRBV19	-	-	TRBJ2-4	TGTGCCAGTAGTCTACTAGCAGGGGAGGGAAACATTCAGTACTTC	CASSLLAGEGNIQYF
TRBV6-1	-	-	TRBJ2-1	TGTGCCAGCAGTTCGAGTATAGCGAGTGAGCAGTTCTTC	CASSSSIASEQFF
TRBV3-1/TRBV3-2	-	-	TRBJ2-1	TGTGCCAGCAGCCAAGTGGCGGGCTCCCTGACCTACAATGAGCAGTTCTTC	CASSQVAGSLTYNEQFF
TRBV24-1	-	-	TRBJ1-5	TGTGCCACCAGTGGGGGAGAGCGGAATCAGCCCCAGCATTTT	CATSGGERNQPQHF
TRBV19	-	-	TRBJ1-5	TGTGCCAGTAGTATGGCAGGGGCTAGCAATCAGCCCCAGCATTTT	CASSMAGASNQPQHF
TRBV6-1	-	-	TRBJ1-5	TGTGCCAGCAGTGAAGTAGGGGGCAATCAGCCCCAGCATTTT	CASSEVGGNQPQHF
TRBV18	-	TRBD1	TRBJ1-2	TGTGCCAGCTCACCACGGAGCAGGGGGCGCGCGGAAGGCTACACCTTC	CASSPRSRGRAEGYTF
TRBV7-6	few	-	TRBJ2-2	TGTGCCAGCAGCCCCCTCTCTCGAGACACCGGGGAGCTGTTTTTT	CASSPLSRDTGELFF
TRBV30	-	-	TRBJ2-3	TGTGCCTGGAGTGACCACCTGACTAGCACAGATACGCAGTATTTT	CAWSDHLTSTDTQYF
TRBV12-3/TRBV12-4	-	-	TRBJ1-2	TGTGCCAGCAGTCAACAGGGTTCAGGCTACACCTTC	CASSQQGSGYTF
TRBV19	-	TRBD1	TRBJ2-5	TGTGCCACTAAAGGGACAGGCCAAGAGACCCAGTACTTC	CATKGTGQETQYF
TRBV11-3	-	TRBD2	TRBJ2-3	TGTGCCAGCAGCTTAGGAGCCCCCTGGGCGGGAGAGCCAGATACGCAGTATTTT	CASSLGAPWAGEPDTQYF
TRBV7-6	-	TRBD1	TRBJ1-6	TGTGCCAGCAGCTTCGAGACAGGGACTAATTCACCCCTCCACTTT	CASSFETGTNSPLHF
TRBV28	-	-	TRBJ2-3	TGTGCCAGCAGTTTACAGGGTAGCACAGATACGCAGTATTTT	CASSLQGSTDTQYF
TRBV19	once	TRBD1	TRBJ2-6	TGTGCCAGTAGTTTCAGACAGGGAGCTGGGGCCAACGTCCTGACTTTC	CASSFRQGAGANVLTF
TRBV7-9	-	-	TRBJ1-2	TGTGCCAGCAGCTTAGAGCGGCAGGCCTATGGCTACACCTTC	CASSLERQAYGYTF
TRBV28	-	-	TRBJ1-1	TGTGCCAGCAGACTTGGGACACTTATCTCTGAAGCTTTCTTT	CASRLGTLISEAFF
TRBV3-1/TRBV3-2	-	TRBD1	TRBJ1-6	TGTGCCAGCAGCCACCGGGACAGGGGGTCCTATAATTCACCCCTCCACTTT	CASSHRDRGSYNSPLHF
TRBV6-6	few	-	TRBJ1-6	TGTGCCAGCAGTTATCTGAATTCACCCCTCCACTTT	CASSYLNSPLHF
TRBV29-1	-	TRBD2	TRBJ2-3	TGCAGCGTTGAAACTAGCGGGGCGACAGATACGCAGTATTTT	CSVETSGATDTQYF
TRBV4-2	few	-	TRBJ2-3	TGTGCCAGCAGCCAGAGGGGGGGCCAAGGAGATACGCAGTATTTT	CASSQRGGQGDTQYF
TRBV4-3	-	TRBD1	TRBJ2-3	TGCGCCAGCAGCCAAGATTACAGGGGGCTGGGTGATACGCAGTATTTT	CASSQDYRGLGDTQYF
TRBV29-1	-	-	TRBJ1-1	TGCAGCGTGCAGGGAGGTCGTGAAGCTTTCTTT	CSVQGGREAFF
TRBV4-3	-	-	TRBJ2-1	TGCGCCAGCAGCCAAGATCGGCTAGCCGTAAACTCATCCTTTAGCAATGAGCAGTTCTTC	CASSQDRLAVNSSFSNEQFF
TRBV2	-	TRBD1	TRBJ1-5	TGTGCCAGCAGTATACAGGGGGCTCAGCAGCCCCAGCATTTT	CASSIQGAQQPQHF
TRBV6-1	-	-	TRBJ1-1	TGTGCCAGCAGTAAGTACGGCGGTGAAGCTTTCTTT	CASSKYGGEAFF
TRBV13	-	-	TRBJ2-3	TGTGCCAGCGGCTTTCCTAGGGAGCGAGGCACAGATACGCAGTATTTT	CASGFPRERGTDTQYF
TRBV5-1	-	-	TRBJ2-6	TGCGCCAGCACTCTCCCCCGTAATTCCTCTGGGGCCAACGTCCTGACTTTC	CASTLPRNSSGANVLTF
TRBV6-1	-	TRBD1	TRBJ1-2	TGTGCCAGCAGTGACAGGGGGCGGCTTTCCCACGGCTACACCTTC	CASSDRGRLSHGYTF
TRBV29-1	-	-	TRBJ2-2	TGCAGCGCTGGACGCTCCGGGACAACCAACACCGGGGAGCTGTTTTTT	CSAGRSGTTNTGELFF
TRBV25-1	-	TRBD2	TRBJ2-1	TGTGCCAGCTTACCCCTCAGCGGGATAGGCGGGGGTGAGCAGTTCTTC	CASLPLSGIGGGEQFF
TRBV7-8	-	TRBD1	TRBJ1-5	TGTGCCAGCAGCCTCGGACAGGGGAGGGATCAGCCCCAGCATTTT	CASSLGQGRDQPQHF